Included here is one T cell receptor beta chain sequence, with context. Authors' analysis steps: Quantification of nucleated cells was approximated via reference gene primer amplification. TCRdb's table, derived via immunoSEQ multiplex PCR, lists solely in-frame clones and lacks some. V and J calls and clone size come straight from that table; D and trimming were deduced from the DNA. The data contain 120,000 to 150,000 clones, 80% to 90% of them singletons. This sample is part of a study of blood T cell repertoires in COVID-19. Study summary: Sites in the United States, Italy and Spain provided acute and convalescent COVID-19 samples. Nucleic acid was either cDNA or gDNA, and it came from T cells, B-cell-depleted T cells, or PBMCs.

The CDR3 spans 14 residues. Trimming shortened V by 7 bases and J by 0 bases, and 13 bases separated the two germline ends. Germline CDR1 is SEHNR and CDR2 is FQNEAQ (reference sequence). The clonotype was recovered from a human donor in a cohort sampled during active COVID-19. Source material: peripheral blood. The chain employs TRBV7-9 and TRBJ2-7; weak D call: TRBD2 (6 bases). CDR3 bases: TGTGCCAGCAAAGAGGGCGGGGACTCCTACGAGCAGTACTTC. Translating gives CASKEGGDSYEQYF.